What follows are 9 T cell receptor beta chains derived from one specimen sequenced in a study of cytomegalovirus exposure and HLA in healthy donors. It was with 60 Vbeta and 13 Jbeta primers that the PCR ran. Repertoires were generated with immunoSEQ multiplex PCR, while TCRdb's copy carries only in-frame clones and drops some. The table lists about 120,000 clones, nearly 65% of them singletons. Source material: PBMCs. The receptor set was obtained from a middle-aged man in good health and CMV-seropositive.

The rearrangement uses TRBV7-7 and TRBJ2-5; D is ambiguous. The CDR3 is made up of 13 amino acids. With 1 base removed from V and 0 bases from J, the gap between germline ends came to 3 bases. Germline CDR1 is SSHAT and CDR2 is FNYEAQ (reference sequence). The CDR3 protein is CASSLDNQETQYF. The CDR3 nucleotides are TGTGCCAGCAGCTTAGACAACCAAGAGACCCAGTACTTC.

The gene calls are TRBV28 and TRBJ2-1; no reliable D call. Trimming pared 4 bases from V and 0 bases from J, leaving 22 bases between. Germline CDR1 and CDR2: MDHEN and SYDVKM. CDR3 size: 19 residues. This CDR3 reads CASSYPTSTLLSSYNEQFF. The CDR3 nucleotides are TGTGCCAGCAGTTACCCCACTTCTACCCTACTTAGCTCCTACAATGAGCAGTTCTTC.

DNA of the CDR3: TGTGCCTGGAGTGTACTCGGGGCCGGGGAGCTGTTTTTT. This codes for CAWSVLGAGELFF. This chain connects TRBV30 to TRBJ2-2, with D possibly matching TRBD2 (5 bases). This CDR3 spans 13 amino acids. V lost 0 bases and J 6 bases, leaving 8 bases between the germline ends. Per the germline V gene, CDR1 is GTSNPN and CDR2 is SVGIG (reference sequence).

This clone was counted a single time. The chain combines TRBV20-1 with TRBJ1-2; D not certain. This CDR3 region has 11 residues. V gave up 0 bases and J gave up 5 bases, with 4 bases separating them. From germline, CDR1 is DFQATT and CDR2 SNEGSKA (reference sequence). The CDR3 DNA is TGCAGTGCTAGAGATCCGTATGGCTACACCTTC. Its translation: CSARDPYGYTF.

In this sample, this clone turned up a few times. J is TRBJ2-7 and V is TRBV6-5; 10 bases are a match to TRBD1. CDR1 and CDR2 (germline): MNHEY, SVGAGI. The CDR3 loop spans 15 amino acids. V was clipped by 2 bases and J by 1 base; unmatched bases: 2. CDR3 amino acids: CASSYDRGPSYEQYF. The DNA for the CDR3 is TGTGCCAGCAGTTACGACAGGGGGCCTTCCTACGAGCAGTACTTC.

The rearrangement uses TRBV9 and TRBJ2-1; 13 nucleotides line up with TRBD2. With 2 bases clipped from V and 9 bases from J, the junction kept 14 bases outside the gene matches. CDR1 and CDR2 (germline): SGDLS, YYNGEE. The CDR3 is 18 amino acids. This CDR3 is CASSVRTSGSAWFSEQFF. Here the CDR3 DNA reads TGTGCCAGCAGCGTCCGGACTAGCGGGAGTGCTTGGTTTAGTGAGCAGTTCTTC.

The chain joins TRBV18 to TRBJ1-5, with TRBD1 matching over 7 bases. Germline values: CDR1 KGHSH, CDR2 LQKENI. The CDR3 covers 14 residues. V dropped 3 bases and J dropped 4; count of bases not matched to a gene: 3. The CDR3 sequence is CASSPEQGNQPQHF. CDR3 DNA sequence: TGTGCCAGCTCACCGGAACAGGGGAATCAGCCCCAGCATTTT.

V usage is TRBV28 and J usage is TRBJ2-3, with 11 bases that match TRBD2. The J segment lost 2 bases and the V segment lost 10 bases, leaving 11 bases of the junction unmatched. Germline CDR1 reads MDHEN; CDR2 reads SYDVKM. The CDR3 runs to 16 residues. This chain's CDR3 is CATLLAGGRYTDTQYF. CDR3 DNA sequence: TGTGCCACCCTGCTAGCGGGGGGAAGGTACACAGATACGCAGTATTTT.

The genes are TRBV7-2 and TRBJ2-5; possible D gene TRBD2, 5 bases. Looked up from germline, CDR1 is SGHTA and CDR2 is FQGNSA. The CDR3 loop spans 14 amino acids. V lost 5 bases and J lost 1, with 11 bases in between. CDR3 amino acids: CASSPPGVQETQYF. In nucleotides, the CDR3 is TGTGCCAGCAGCCCCCCCGGGGTCCAAGAGACCCAGTACTTC. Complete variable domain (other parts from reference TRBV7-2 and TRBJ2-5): GAGVSQSPSNKVTEKGKDVELRCDPISGHTALYWYRQSLGQGLEFLIYFQGNSAPDKSGLPSDRFSAERTGGSVSTLTIQRTQQEDSAVYLCASSPPGVQETQYFGPGTRLLVL.